Below are 23 T cell receptor beta chains sequenced from a single sample in a study of cytomegalovirus exposure and HLA in healthy donors. The PCR made use of 60 Vbeta and 13 Jbeta primers. Measured with immunoSEQ multiplex PCR; TCRdb has only the in-frame clones, and not every one. Among 90,000 to 120,000 clones, more than 65% were seen once, and the ten largest hold 2% to 2.5%. The sample was PBMCs. These receptors were collected from a man younger than 40 in good health and CMV-seronegative.

The chain has TRBV18 and TRBJ1-4, with D tentatively TRBD1 (5 bases). The CDR3 spans 14 residues. Per the germline V gene, CDR1 is KGHSH and CDR2 is LQKENI. The V and J ends lost 2 bases and 4 bases respectively, with 8 bases between them. The CDR3 here is CASSPVRGNEKLFF. CDR3 sequence (DNA): TGTGCCAGCTCACCAGTAAGGGGTAATGAAAAACTGTTTTTT.

This chain uses TRBV21-1 with TRBJ2-7; the listed D gene, TRBD1, was not tested against the DNA. TRBV21-1 is shown as a pseudogene. The CDR3 loop spans 13 amino acids. The CDR3 coding sequence is TGTGCCAGCGGGGCAGGACCGACCTACGAGCAGTACTTC. Protein sequence: CASGAGPTYEQYF.

This chain connects TRBV19 to TRBJ2-2, with D perhaps matching TRBD1 (6 bases). V dropped 4 bases and J dropped 6 bases, with 15 bases sitting between them. Germline lookup yields CDR1 LNHDA and CDR2 SQIVND (reference sequence). This CDR3 is built from 15 residues. CDR3 DNA: TGTGCCAGTAGTACTCGACAGGCAAGGCCCGGGGAGCTGTTTTTT. Its protein product is CASSTRQARPGELFF.

The gene calls are TRBV6-1 and TRBJ2-7; 7 bases match TRBD2. The junction had 7 bases not matched to a gene; V was cut back by 7 bases and J by 4 bases. The CDR3 totals 13 residues. CDR1 and CDR2 from the germline V gene are MNHNS and SASEGT. CDR3 in amino acids: CASNQRDIYEQYF. CDR3 DNA sequence: TGTGCCAGCAACCAGCGGGATATTTACGAGCAGTACTTC.

This sequence joins TRBV30 and TRBJ2-5; TRBD2 matches at 8 bases. V shed 3 bases and J 5 bases; nucleotides not matched to a gene: 5. The CDR3 is 13 amino acids. Germline loops: CDR1 GTSNPN, CDR2 SVGIG (reference sequence). This chain's CDR3 is CAWSRGGFETQYF. The CDR3 DNA follows: TGTGCCTGGAGCCGGGGGGGCTTCGAGACCCAGTACTTC.

This chain connects TRBV4-1 to TRBJ2-3, with 8 bases that match TRBD2. The V segment lost 4 bases and the J segment 2 bases; nucleotides outside the gene matches: 11. The CDR3 covers 17 residues. Per germline, CDR1 MGHRA and CDR2 YSYEKL. CDR3 region: CASSPGGVKRFTDTQYF. CDR3 sequence (DNA): TGCGCCAGCAGCCCCGGGGGGGTAAAGCGTTTCACAGATACGCAGTATTTT.

The chain recombines TRBV29-1 with TRBJ1-2; D possibly corresponds to TRBD1 (6 bases). CDR1 and CDR2 from the germline V gene are SQVTM and ANQGSEA. The CDR3 is 13 residues long. The V end lost 7 bases, the J end lost 2 bases, and 14 bases lay between the germline ends. CDR3 region: CSAEGDPNYGYTF. CDR3 nucleotides: TGCAGCGCCGAGGGGGATCCGAACTATGGCTACACCTTC. The entire variable domain, with the rest obtained from reference TRBV29-1 and TRBJ1-2, is as follows: SAVISQKPSRDICQRGTSLTIQCQVDSQVTMMFWYRQQPGQSLTLIATANQGSEATYESGFVIDKFPISRPNLTFSTLTVSNMSPEDSSIYLCSAEGDPNYGYTFGSGTRLTVV.

J is TRBJ2-1 and V is TRBV7-9; TRBD1 agrees at 7 bases. CDR1 and CDR2 (germline): SEHNR, FQNEAQ (reference sequence). Losses at the gene ends were 5 bases for V and 7 bases for J; bases not matched to a gene: 11. This CDR3 spans 15 amino acids. The CDR3 is CASSPYRGPWNEQFF. CDR3 DNA sequence: TGTGCCAGCAGCCCCTACAGGGGACCCTGGAATGAGCAGTTCTTC.

This chain uses TRBV7-9 with TRBJ2-7; perhaps TRBD2 as D (6 bases). Per germline, CDR1 SEHNR and CDR2 FQNEAQ (reference sequence). The V gene lost 4 bases and the J gene lost 6 bases, with 13 bases spanning the gap. The length of the CDR3 is 13 residues. CDR3 DNA sequence: TGTGCCAGCAGCTCGGGACTCCCCTCCGAGCAGTACTTC. Amino acids: CASSSGLPSEQYF.

This clone was counted once. The chain uses TRBV29-1 and TRBJ1-1, with TRBD1 as a possible D gene (6 bases). Germline lookup yields CDR1 SQVTM and CDR2 ANQGSEA. This CDR3 has 14 amino acids. The V end lost 7 bases, the J end lost 3 bases, and 18 bases lay between the germline ends. The CDR3 DNA sequence: TGCAGCGGTGTTGGACGTAAGGGGGACACTGAAGCTTTCTTT. This codes for CSGVGRKGDTEAFF.

The CDR3 coding sequence is TGTGCCAGCAGCCCGTCTAGCGGGAGGGCCTCATGGTCCAATGAGCAGTTCTTC. It encodes CASSPSSGRASWSNEQFF. The chain is built from TRBV14 and TRBJ2-1, with 12 positions matching TRBD2. The junction had 13 bases not matched to a gene; V was cut back by 4 bases and J by 6 bases. Germline-derived CDR1 and CDR2 are SGHDN and FVKESK. The CDR3 spans 18 residues.

V gene TRBV11-2 combines with J gene TRBJ2-3, with TRBD2 identical over 11 bases. The CDR3 covers 14 residues. With V trimmed by 2 bases and J by 6 bases, 1 base remained unmatched. The germline gives CDR1 SGHAT, CDR2 FQNNGV. CDR3 nucleotides: TGTGCCAGCAGCTTAAGGACTAGCGGGGATACGCAGTATTTT. It codes for CASSLRTSGDTQYF.

The rearrangement uses TRBV7-9 and TRBJ2-5; TRBD2 matches 8 bases. With V trimmed by 8 bases and J by 2 bases, 4 bases remained unmatched. The germline V gene encodes CDR1 SEHNR and CDR2 FQNEAQ (reference sequence). The CDR3 is 13 amino acids. Here the CDR3 reads CASHGGGQETQYF. For the CDR3, the DNA is TGTGCCAGCCACGGGGGGGGGCAAGAGACCCAGTACTTC.

The chain carries TRBV5-8 and TRBJ2-7, with 8 bases identical to TRBD1. The CDR3 length is 15 residues. V gave up 2 bases and J gave up 3 bases; unmatched junction bases: 7. Germline CDR1 and CDR2: SGHTS and YDEGEE. In DNA form, the CDR3 reads TGTGCCAGCAGCTTTACCGGACAGGGAAACTACGAGCAGTACTTC. Its protein product is CASSFTGQGNYEQYF.

This chain uses TRBV30 with TRBJ2-3, with unresolved D. CDR1 GTSNPN and CDR2 SVGIG come from the germline V gene (reference sequence). The length of the CDR3 is 11 residues. Trimming took 1 base from V and 7 from J, leaving 6 bases between them. DNA of the CDR3: TGTGCCTGGAGTGGTCAATATACGCAGTATTTT. Translating gives CAWSGQYTQYF.

V gene TRBV7-9 combines with J gene TRBJ2-3; 14 positions agree with TRBD2. The CDR3 extends over 17 amino acids. Germline CDR1 reads SEHNR; CDR2 reads FQNEAQ (reference sequence). The V segment lost 4 bases and the J segment 5 bases; nucleotides outside the gene matches: 8. CDR3 protein: CASSYGLAGGRVDTQYF. CDR3 coding DNA: TGTGCCAGCAGCTATGGACTAGCGGGGGGCCGGGTAGATACGCAGTATTTT.

V is TRBV19 and J is TRBJ1-1, with D tentatively TRBD1 (6 bases). Trimming cost V 5 bases and J 5 bases, with 12 bases left between them. The CDR3 has 13 residues. Per germline, CDR1 LNHDA and CDR2 SQIVND (reference sequence). This chain's CDR3 is CASSFGQNTEAFF. CDR3 in DNA: TGTGCCAGTAGTTTCGGACAGAATACTGAAGCTTTCTTT.

The chain is built from TRBV11-3 and TRBJ1-1; D unclear. Germline CDR1 is SGHNT and CDR2 is YENEEA. V gave up 3 bases and J gave up 6 bases, with 11 bases separating them. This CDR3 is 13 amino acids long. The CDR3: CASSFSSGAEAFF. DNA for the CDR3: TGTGCCAGCAGCTTTAGTTCCGGGGCTGAAGCTTTCTTT.

The CDR3 sequence: CASSTRDYYNEQFF. The CDR3 region has the DNA TGTGCCAGCAGCACCCGGGACTACTACAATGAGCAGTTCTTC. The chain uses TRBV11-2 and TRBJ2-1, with 7 positions matching TRBD2. CDR1 and CDR2 from the germline V gene are SGHAT and FQNNGV. This CDR3 spans 14 amino acids. V lost 5 bases and J lost 3; bases outside the gene matches: 4.

The J gene is TRBJ2-7, the V gene TRBV10-2, with 16 positions matching TRBD2. CDR3 length: 17 amino acids. Trimming cost V 7 bases and J 0 bases; bases outside gene matches: 6. Germline-derived CDR1 and CDR2 are WSHSY and SAAADI. CDR3 DNA sequence: TGCGCCAGCAACCCGGGACTAGCGGGGGGGAGCTCCTACGAGCAGTACTTC. As protein: CASNPGLAGGSSYEQYF.

This clone was seen only a few times. The CDR3 DNA reads as TGTGCCAGCAGTTCCCCCGGTAGAGGGTCTAATGAAAAACTGTTTTTT. This gives the protein CASSSPGRGSNEKLFF. V and J are TRBV28 and TRBJ1-4; unclear D gene. Trimming took off 4 bases at V and 3 bases at J, with 15 bases between the two ends. Germline CDR1 reads MDHEN; CDR2 reads SYDVKM. The CDR3 loop spans 16 amino acids.

The chain links TRBV6-1 to TRBJ1-2; perhaps TRBD1 as D (5 bases). CDR3 length equals 16 residues. Deletions cut 3 bases from V and 4 bases from J, with 18 bases between. Germline V lookup: CDR1 MNHNS, CDR2 SASEGT. CDR3 in amino acids: CASSDGSGAFAYGYTF. The CDR3 DNA follows: TGTGCCAGCAGTGATGGTAGTGGGGCCTTCGCCTATGGCTACACCTTC.

The chain uses TRBV6-5 and TRBJ2-4, with 9 nucleotides matching TRBD2. The V gene end was trimmed by 4 bases and the J gene end by 5 bases; junction bases not matched to a gene: 3. The CDR3 has 14 residues. The germline V gene has CDR1 MNHEY and CDR2 SVGAGI. The CDR3 region has the DNA TGTGCCAGCAGTTTGCGGGGGGGCGAAAACATTCAGTACTTC. Translation: CASSLRGGENIQYF.